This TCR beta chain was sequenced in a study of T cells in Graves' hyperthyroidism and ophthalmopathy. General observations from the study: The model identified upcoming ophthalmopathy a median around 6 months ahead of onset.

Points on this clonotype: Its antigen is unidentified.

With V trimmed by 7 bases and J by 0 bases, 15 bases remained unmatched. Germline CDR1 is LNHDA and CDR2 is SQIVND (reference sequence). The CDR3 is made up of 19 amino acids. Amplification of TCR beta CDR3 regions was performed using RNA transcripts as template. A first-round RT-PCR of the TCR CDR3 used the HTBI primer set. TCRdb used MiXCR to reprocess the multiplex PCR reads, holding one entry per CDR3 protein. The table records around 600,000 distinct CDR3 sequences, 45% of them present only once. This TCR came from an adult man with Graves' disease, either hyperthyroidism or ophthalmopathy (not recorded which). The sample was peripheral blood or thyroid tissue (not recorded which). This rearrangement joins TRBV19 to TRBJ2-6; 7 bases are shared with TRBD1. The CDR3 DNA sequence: TGTGCCAGTACTAGACGATACAGGGGCCCCCGCTCTGGGGCCAACGTCCTGACTTTC. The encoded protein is CASTRRYRGPRSGANVLTF.